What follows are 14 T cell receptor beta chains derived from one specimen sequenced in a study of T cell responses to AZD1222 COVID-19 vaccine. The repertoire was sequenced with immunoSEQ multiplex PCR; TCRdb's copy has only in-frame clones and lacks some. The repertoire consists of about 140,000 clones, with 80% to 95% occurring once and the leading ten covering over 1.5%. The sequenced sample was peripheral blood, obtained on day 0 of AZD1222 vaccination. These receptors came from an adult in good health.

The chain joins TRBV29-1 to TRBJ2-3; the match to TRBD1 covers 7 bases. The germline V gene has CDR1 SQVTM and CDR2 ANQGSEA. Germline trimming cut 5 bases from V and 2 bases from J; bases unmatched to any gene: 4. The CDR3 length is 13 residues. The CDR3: CSVHRGNTDTQYF. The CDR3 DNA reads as TGCAGCGTTCACAGGGGAAACACAGATACGCAGTATTTT.

CDR3 sequence: CASSIERGTSGEQYF. CDR3 coding DNA: TGTGCCAGTAGTATAGAACGGGGTACATCCGGCGAGCAGTACTTC. The V call is TRBV19, the J call TRBJ2-7; D might be TRBD2 (5 bases). The CDR3 covers 15 residues. CDR1 is LNHDA, CDR2 SQIVND, per germline (reference sequence). Between the trimmed V and J ends, which lost 0 bases and 6 bases, there was a span of 15 bases.

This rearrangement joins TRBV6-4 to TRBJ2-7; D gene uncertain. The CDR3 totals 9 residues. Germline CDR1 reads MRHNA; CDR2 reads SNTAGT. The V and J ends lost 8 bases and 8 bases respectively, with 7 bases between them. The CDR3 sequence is CASRKKQYF. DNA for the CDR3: TGTGCCAGCCGAAAGAAGCAGTACTTC.

The CDR3 spells CASSPRVAGKDTQYF. The CDR3 coding sequence is TGCGCCAGCAGCCCCCGAGTAGCGGGGAAAGATACGCAGTATTTT. The chain recombines TRBV4-1 with TRBJ2-3, with TRBD2 identical over 8 bases. The CDR3 covers 15 residues. Germline trimming cut 4 bases from V and 5 bases from J; bases unmatched to any gene: 8. Per the germline V gene, CDR1 is MGHRA and CDR2 is YSYEKL.

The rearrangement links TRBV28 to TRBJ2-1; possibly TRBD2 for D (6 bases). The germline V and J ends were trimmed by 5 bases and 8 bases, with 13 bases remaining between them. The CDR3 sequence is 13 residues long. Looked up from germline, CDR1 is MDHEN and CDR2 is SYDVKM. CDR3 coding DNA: TGTGCCAGCAGTAGGGGCGGGAATGATGAGCAGTTCTTC. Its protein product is CASSRGGNDEQFF.

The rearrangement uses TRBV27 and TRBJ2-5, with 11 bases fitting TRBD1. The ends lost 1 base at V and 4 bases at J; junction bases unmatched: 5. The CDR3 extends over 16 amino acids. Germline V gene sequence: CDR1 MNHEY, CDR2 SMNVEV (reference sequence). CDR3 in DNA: TGTGCCAGCAGTTTATTGGGACAGGGGGTCAGAGAGACCCAGTACTTC. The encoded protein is CASSLLGQGVRETQYF.

CDR3 in amino acids: CASSLTVEAFF. CDR3 DNA sequence: TGTGCCAGCAGCTTAACAGTTGAAGCTTTCTTT. The gene calls are TRBV13 and TRBJ1-1; D ambiguous. The V gene lost 2 bases and the J gene lost 7 bases, with 5 bases spanning the gap. Germline values: CDR1 PRHDT, CDR2 FYEKMQ (reference sequence). There are 11 residues in the CDR3.

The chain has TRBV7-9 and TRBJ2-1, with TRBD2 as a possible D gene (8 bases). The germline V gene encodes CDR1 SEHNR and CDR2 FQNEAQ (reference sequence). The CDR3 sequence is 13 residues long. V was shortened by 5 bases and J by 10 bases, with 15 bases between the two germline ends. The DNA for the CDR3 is TGTGCCAGCAGCCTGGGACTAGGGGGCGAGCAGTTCTTC. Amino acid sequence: CASSLGLGGEQFF.

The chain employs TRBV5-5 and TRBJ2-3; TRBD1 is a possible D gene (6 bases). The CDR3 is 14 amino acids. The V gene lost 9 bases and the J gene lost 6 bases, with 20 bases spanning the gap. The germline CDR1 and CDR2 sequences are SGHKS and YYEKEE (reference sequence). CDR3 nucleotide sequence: TGTGCCACCTGGGACATTCCCCGTTCGGATACGCAGTATTTT. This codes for CATWDIPRSDTQYF.

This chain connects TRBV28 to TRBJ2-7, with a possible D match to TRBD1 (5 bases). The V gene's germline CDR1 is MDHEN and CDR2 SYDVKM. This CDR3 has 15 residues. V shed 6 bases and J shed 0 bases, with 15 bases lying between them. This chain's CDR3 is CASRPTGRASYEQYF. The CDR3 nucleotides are TGTGCCAGCAGACCGACGGGCAGGGCCTCCTACGAGCAGTACTTC.

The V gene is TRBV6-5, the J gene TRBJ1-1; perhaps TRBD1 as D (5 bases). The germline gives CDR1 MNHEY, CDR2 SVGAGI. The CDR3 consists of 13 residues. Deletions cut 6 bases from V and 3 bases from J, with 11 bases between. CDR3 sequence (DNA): TGTGCCAGCAGCCTCGACAGATACACTGAAGCTTTCTTT. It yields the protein CASSLDRYTEAFF.

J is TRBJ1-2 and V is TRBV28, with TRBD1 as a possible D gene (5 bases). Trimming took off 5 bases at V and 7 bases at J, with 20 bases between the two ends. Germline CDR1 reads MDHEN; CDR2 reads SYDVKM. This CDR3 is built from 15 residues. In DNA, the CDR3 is TGTGCCAGCAGTCCTGGGGGGTTTTTATCGCGTGGCTACACCTTC. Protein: CASSPGGFLSRGYTF.

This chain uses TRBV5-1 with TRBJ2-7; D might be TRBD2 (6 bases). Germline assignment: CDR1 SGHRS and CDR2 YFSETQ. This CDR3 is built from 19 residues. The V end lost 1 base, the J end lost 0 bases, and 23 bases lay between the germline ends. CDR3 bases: TGCGCCAGCAGCTTGAGGCCCAACGACCGGGAGTTCCTCTCCTACGAGCAGTACTTC. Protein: CASSLRPNDREFLSYEQYF.

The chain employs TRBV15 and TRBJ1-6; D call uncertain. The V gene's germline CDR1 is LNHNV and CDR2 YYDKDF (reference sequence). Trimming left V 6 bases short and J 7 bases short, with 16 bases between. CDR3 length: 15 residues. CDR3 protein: CATRALGPKNSPLHF. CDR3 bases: TGTGCCACCAGAGCACTCGGACCGAAGAATTCACCCCTCCACTTT.